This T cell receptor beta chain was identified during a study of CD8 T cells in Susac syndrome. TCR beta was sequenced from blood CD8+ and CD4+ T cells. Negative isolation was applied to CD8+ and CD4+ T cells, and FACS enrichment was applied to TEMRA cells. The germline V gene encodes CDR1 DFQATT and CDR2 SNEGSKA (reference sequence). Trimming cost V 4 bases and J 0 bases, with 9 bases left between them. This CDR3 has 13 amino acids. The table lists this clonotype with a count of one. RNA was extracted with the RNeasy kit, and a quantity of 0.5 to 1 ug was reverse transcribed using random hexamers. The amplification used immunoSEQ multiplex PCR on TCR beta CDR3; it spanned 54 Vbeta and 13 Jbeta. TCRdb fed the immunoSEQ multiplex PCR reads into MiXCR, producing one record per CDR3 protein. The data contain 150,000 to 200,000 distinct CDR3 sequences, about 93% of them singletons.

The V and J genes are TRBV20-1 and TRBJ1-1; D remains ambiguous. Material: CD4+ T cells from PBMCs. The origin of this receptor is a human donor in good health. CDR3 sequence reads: CSATYSLNTEAFF. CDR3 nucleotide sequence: TGCAGTGCTACTTACTCCTTGAACACTGAAGCTTTCTTT.